One sample yielded the 9 T cell receptor beta chains listed below, sequenced in a study of OX40 agonist ivuxolimab in advanced cancers. Preparation of the library involved the immunoSEQ multiplex PCR assay. TCRdb limited this immuneACCESS table to in-frame rearrangements with V and J called. A share of clones is missing; checked studies link under half to unresolved V genes, and the rest is unexplained. This sample gives tens of thousands of clones in total; around 90% of them show up just once. 0.9% to 1.2% of the sample is taken by the ten largest. Source: CD4+ or CD8+ T cells sorted from blood, taken in a trial of the OX40 agonist ivuxolimab. These receptors all stem from an adult with an advanced solid tumor such as melanoma, head and neck, liver or kidney cancer.

V gene TRBV4-1 combines with J gene TRBJ2-5; TRBD2 matches 8 bases. Losses at the gene ends were 4 bases for V and 5 bases for J; bases not matched to a gene: 3. Germline-derived CDR1 and CDR2 are MGHRA and YSYEKL. CDR3 length: 13 residues. The CDR3 loop reads CASSLQRGETQYF. As DNA, the CDR3 is TGCGCCAGCAGCCTACAGCGGGGGGAGACCCAGTACTTC.

This sequence joins TRBV6-5 and TRBJ1-2; maybe TRBD1 (5 bases). Per the germline V gene, CDR1 is MNHEY and CDR2 is SVGAGI. This CDR3 has 13 residues. V dropped 8 bases and J dropped 4 bases, with 14 bases sitting between them. This CDR3 reads CASGAKASYGYTF. For the CDR3, the DNA is TGTGCCAGCGGGGCGAAGGCGAGCTATGGCTACACCTTC.

The chain links TRBV10-2 to TRBJ1-2; perhaps TRBD1 as D (6 bases). The V gene's germline CDR1 is WSHSY and CDR2 SAAADI. The germline V and J ends were trimmed by 6 bases and 2 bases, with 19 bases remaining between them. There are 16 residues in the CDR3. The CDR3 protein is CASSSAPGQRNYGYTF. Written as DNA, the CDR3 is TGCGCCAGCAGCTCCGCACCGGGACAAAGAAACTATGGCTACACCTTC.

The chain has TRBV28 and TRBJ2-2; possible D gene TRBD1, 6 bases. V dropped 6 bases and J dropped 0 bases, with 11 bases sitting between them. There are 15 residues in the CDR3. In germline, CDR1 is MDHEN, CDR2 SYDVKM. CDR3 sequence: CASRQGNSNTGELFF. The CDR3 region has the DNA TGTGCCAGCAGACAGGGTAACTCGAACACCGGGGAGCTGTTTTTT.

The genes are TRBV27 and TRBJ2-2; either TRBD1 or TRBD2 may supply D (5 bases each). V was pared by 6 bases and J by 4 bases, with 15 bases between. Germline V gene data show CDR1 as MNHEY and CDR2 as SMNVEV (reference sequence). The length of the CDR3 is 15 residues. The CDR3 DNA is TGTGCCAGCAGCCCGTTTGGGGCGGGCACCGGGGAGCTGTTTTTT. It yields the protein CASSPFGAGTGELFF.

V usage is TRBV2 and J usage is TRBJ1-5, with D possibly matching TRBD1 (6 bases). V dropped 0 bases and J dropped 3 bases, with 9 bases sitting between them. This CDR3 has 15 amino acids. Germline CDR1 reads SNHLY; CDR2 reads FYNNEI. The CDR3 bases are TGTGCCAGCAGTGAAGCGCTGGGGGCCAATCAGCCCCAGCATTTT. This gives the protein CASSEALGANQPQHF.

V usage is TRBV7-9 and J usage is TRBJ2-1; possibly TRBD1 for D (6 bases). The V end was cut by 1 base, the J end by 6 bases, with 13 bases between. Per the germline V gene, CDR1 is SEHNR and CDR2 is FQNEAQ (reference sequence). The CDR3 is 15 amino acids. CDR3: CASSLVPGTSNEQFF. The CDR3 DNA follows: TGTGCCAGCAGCTTAGTACCCGGGACATCCAATGAGCAGTTCTTC.

The chain employs TRBV5-1 and TRBJ2-6, with D unresolved. The CDR3 totals 13 residues. Per germline, CDR1 SGHRS and CDR2 YFSETQ. Deletions cut 3 bases from V and 4 bases from J, with 5 bases between. The CDR3 protein is CASSYSGANVLTF. CDR3 DNA: TGCGCCAGCAGCTACTCGGGGGCCAACGTCCTGACTTTC.

The chain recombines TRBV10-3 with TRBJ1-1; 8 positions agree with TRBD1. Germline V CDR1 and CDR2: ENHRY, SYGVKD. The CDR3 contains 15 residues. V lost 6 bases to trimming and J lost 9 bases; unmatched junction nucleotides: 15. CDR3 in amino acids: CAISTGQGASLKAFF. The CDR3 region has the DNA TGTGCCATCAGCACTGGACAGGGAGCGTCCCTTAAAGCTTTCTTT.